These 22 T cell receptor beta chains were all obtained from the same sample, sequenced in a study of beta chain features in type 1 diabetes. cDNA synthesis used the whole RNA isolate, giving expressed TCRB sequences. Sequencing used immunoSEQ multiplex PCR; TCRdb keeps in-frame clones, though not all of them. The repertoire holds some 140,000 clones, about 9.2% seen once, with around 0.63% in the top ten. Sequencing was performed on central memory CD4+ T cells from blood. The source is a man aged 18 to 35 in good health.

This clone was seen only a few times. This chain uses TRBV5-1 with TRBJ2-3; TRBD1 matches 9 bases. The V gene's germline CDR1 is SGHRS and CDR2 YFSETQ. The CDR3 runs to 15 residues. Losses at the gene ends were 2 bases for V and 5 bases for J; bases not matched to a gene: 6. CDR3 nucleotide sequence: TGCGCCAGCAGCTTAGGACAGGGGTCCAGAGATACGCAGTATTTT. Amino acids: CASSLGQGSRDTQYF.

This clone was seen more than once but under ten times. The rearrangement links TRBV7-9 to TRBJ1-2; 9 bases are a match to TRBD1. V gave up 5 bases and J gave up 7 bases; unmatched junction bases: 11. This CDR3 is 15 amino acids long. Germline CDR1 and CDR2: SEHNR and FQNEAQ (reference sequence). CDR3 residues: CASSLNRGQDGGYTF. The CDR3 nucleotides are TGTGCCAGCAGCCTAAACAGGGGGCAAGATGGTGGCTACACCTTC. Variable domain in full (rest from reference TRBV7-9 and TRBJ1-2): DTGVSQNPRHKITKRGQNVTFRCDPISEHNRLYWYRQTLGQGPEFLTYFQNEAQLEKSRLLSDRFSAERPKGSFSTLEIQRTEQGDSAMYLCASSLNRGQDGGYTFGSGTRLTVV.

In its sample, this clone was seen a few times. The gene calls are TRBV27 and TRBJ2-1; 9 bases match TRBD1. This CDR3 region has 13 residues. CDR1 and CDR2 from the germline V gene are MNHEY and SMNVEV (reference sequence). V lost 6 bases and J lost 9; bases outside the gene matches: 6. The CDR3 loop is CASSYTGGGEQFF. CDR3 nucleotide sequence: TGTGCCAGCAGCTATACAGGGGGCGGTGAGCAGTTCTTC.

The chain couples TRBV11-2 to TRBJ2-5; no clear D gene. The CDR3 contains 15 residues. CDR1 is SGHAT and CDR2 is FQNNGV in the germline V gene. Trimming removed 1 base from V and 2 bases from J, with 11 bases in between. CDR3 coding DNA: TGTGCCAGCAGCTTAGGTTTTAACAAGCAAGAGACCCAGTACTTC. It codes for CASSLGFNKQETQYF.

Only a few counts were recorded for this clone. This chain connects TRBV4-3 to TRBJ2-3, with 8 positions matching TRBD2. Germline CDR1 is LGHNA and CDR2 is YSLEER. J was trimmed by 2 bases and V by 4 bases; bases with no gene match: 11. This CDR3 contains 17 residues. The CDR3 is CASSRAAGAGDTDTQYF. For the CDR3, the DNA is TGCGCCAGCAGCCGAGCCGCGGGAGCGGGGGACACAGATACGCAGTATTTT.

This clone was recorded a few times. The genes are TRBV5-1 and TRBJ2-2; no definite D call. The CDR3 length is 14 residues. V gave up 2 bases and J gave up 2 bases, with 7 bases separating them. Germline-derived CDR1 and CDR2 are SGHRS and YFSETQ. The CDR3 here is CASSFGGNTGELFF. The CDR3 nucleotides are TGCGCCAGCAGCTTCGGCGGAAACACCGGGGAGCTGTTTTTT. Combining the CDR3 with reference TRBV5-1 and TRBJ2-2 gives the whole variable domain KAGVTQTPRYLIKTRGQQVTLSCSPISGHRSVSWYQQTPGQGLQFLFEYFSETQRNKGNFPGRFSGRQFSNSRSEMNVSTLELGDSALYLCASSFGGNTGELFFGEGSRLTVL.

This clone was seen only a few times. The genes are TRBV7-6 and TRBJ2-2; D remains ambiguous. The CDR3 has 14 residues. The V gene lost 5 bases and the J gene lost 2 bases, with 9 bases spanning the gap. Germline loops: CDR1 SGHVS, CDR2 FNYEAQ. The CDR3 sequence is CASSLGSNTGELFF. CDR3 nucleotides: TGTGCCAGCAGCCTCGGTAGCAACACCGGGGAGCTGTTTTTT. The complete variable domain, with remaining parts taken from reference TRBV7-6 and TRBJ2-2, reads GAGVSQSPRYKVTKRGQDVALRCDPISGHVSLYWYRQALGQGPEFLTYFNYEAQQDKSGLPNDRFSAERPEGSISTLTIQRTEQRDSAMYRCASSLGSNTGELFFGEGSRLTVL.

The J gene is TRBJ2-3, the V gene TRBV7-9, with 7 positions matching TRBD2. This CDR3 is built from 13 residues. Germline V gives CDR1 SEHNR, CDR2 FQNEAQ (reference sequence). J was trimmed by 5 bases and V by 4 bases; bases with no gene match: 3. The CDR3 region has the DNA TGTGCCAGCAGCTGGGGGGGGGTAGATACGCAGTATTTT. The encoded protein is CASSWGGVDTQYF.

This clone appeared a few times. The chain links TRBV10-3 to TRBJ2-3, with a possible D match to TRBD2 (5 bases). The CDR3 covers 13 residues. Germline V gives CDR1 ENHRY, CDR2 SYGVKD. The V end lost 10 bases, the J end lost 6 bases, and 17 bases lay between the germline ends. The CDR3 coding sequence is TGTGCCACCTCCACTAGTTCCCTCGATACGCAGTATTTT. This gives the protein CATSTSSLDTQYF.

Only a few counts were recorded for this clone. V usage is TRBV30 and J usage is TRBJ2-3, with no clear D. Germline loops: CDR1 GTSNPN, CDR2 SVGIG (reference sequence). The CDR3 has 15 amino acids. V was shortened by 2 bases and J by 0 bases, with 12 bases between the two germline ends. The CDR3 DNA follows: TGTGCCTGGAGTTCCCCCACCACTAGCACAGATACGCAGTATTTT. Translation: CAWSSPTTSTDTQYF.

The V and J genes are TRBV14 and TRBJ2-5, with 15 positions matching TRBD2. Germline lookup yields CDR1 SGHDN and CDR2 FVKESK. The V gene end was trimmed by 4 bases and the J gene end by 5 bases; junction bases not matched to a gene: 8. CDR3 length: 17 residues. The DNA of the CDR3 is TGTGCCAGCAGCCTGTGGACTAGCGGGGGGGCCTGGGAGACCCAGTACTTC. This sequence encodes CASSLWTSGGAWETQYF.

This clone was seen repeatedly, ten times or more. The CDR3 region has the DNA TGCAGCGCCCGAGGGGGCCACGAGCAGTACTTC. It encodes CSARGGHEQYF. J is TRBJ2-7 and V is TRBV29-1; TRBD1 agrees at 7 bases. The V segment lost 7 bases and the J segment 5 bases; nucleotides outside the gene matches: 5. Germline CDR1 reads SQVTM; CDR2 reads ANQGSEA. This CDR3 is 11 amino acids long.

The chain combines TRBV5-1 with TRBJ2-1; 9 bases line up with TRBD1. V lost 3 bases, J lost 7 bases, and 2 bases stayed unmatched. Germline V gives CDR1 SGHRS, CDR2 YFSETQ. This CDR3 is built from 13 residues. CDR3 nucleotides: TGCGCCAGCAGCTGGGGGACAGGGAATGAGCAGTTCTTC. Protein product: CASSWGTGNEQFF.

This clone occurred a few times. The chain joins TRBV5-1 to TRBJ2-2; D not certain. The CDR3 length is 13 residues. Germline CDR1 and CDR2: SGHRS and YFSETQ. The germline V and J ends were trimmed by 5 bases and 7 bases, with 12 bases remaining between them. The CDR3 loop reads CASSAQDGGELFF. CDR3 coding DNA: TGCGCCAGCAGTGCTCAGGATGGCGGGGAGCTGTTTTTT.

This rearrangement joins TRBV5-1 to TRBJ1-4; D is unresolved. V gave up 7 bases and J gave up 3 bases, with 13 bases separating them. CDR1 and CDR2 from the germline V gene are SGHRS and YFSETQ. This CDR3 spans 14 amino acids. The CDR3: CASSTVEPNEKLFF. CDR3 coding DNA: TGCGCCAGCTCCACCGTGGAGCCTAATGAAAAACTGTTTTTT. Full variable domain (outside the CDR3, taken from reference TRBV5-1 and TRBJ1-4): KAGVTQTPRYLIKTRGQQVTLSCSPISGHRSVSWYQQTPGQGLQFLFEYFSETQRNKGNFPGRFSGRQFSNSRSEMNVSTLELGDSALYLCASSTVEPNEKLFFGSGTQLSVL.

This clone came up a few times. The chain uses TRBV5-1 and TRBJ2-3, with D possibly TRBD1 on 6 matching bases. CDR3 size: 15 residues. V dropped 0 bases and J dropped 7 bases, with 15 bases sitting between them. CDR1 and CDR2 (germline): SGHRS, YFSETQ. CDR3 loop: CASSLEQGPGYTQYF. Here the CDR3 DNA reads TGCGCCAGCAGCTTGGAACAGGGCCCTGGTTATACGCAGTATTTT.

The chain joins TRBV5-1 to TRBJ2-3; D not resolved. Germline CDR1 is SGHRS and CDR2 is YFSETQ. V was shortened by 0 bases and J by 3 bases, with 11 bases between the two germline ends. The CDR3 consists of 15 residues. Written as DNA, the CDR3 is TGCGCCAGCAGCTTGGTGCCAGAAACGACAGATACGCAGTATTTT. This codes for CASSLVPETTDTQYF.

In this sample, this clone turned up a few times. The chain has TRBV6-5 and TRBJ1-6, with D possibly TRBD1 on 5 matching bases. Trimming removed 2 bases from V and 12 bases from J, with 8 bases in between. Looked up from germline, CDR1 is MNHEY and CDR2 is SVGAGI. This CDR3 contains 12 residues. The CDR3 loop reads CASSYGGLPLHF. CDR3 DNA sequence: TGTGCCAGCAGTTACGGGGGGTTACCCCTCCACTTT.

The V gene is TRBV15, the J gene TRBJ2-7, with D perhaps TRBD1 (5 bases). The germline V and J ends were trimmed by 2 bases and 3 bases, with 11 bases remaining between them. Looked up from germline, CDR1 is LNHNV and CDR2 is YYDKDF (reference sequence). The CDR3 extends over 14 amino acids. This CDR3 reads CATSRQGNFYEQYF. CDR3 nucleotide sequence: TGTGCCACCAGCAGACAGGGAAACTTCTACGAGCAGTACTTC.

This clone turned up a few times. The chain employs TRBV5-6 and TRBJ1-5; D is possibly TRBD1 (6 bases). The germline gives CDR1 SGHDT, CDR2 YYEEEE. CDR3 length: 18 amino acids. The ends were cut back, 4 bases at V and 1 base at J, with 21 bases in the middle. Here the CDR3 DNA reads TGTGCCAGCAGCATACAACACACAGGGCTTCAGAGCAATCAGCCCCAGCATTTT. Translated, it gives CASSIQHTGLQSNQPQHF.

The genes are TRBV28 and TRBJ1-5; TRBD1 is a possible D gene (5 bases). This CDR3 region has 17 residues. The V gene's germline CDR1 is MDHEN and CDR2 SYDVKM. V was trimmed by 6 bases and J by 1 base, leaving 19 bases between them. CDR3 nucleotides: TGTGCCAGCAGCAATGGGTTAGGGCGGGGCAGCAATCAGCCCCAGCATTTT. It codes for CASSNGLGRGSNQPQHF.

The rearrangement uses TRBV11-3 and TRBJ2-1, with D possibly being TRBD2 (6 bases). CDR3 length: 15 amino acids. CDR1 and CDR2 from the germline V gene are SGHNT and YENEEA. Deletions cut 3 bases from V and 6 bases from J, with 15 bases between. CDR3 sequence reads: CASSFRGEAANEQFF. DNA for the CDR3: TGTGCCAGCAGCTTTCGTGGGGAGGCGGCCAATGAGCAGTTCTTC.